This TCR beta chain came from a study of cytomegalovirus exposure and HLA in healthy donors. Whole-study results and caveats: Versus the approximately 700-donor mean, an Asian-associated ancestry cluster reportedly showed fewer N-insertions in a later analysis. The study assumed roughly uniform donor sequencing depth for presence/absence analyses. Later analysis identified over 15,000 TCR beta sequences associated with HLA alleles, using a false discovery rate threshold of 0.05. Earlier findings revealed that most TCR beta V segments proved productive either about 87% or about 30% of the time.

The germline CDR1 and CDR2 sequences are MNHNY and SVGAGI (reference sequence). The CDR3 sequence is 15 residues long. V shed 2 bases and J shed 4 bases, with 13 bases lying between them. This PCR relied on a set of 60 Vbeta primers and 13 Jbeta primers. Sequenced by immunoSEQ multiplex PCR; TCRdb stores in-frame clones only, minus some. The table records some 120,000 clones, about 68% of them present only once. About this clone: Its antigen remains unidentified.

This chain uses TRBV6-6 with TRBJ2-3; TRBD2 is a possible D gene (6 bases). This TCR was recovered from a woman aged 40 to 55 in good health and CMV-seropositive. The sample taken for sequencing was PBMCs. The CDR3 is CASSYPPGSADTQYF. CDR3 nucleotides: TGTGCCAGCAGTTACCCGCCCGGGAGCGCAGATACGCAGTATTTT.